These 3 T cell receptor beta chains were sequenced from one sample in a study of T cell repertoires in cytomegalovirus infection (dated by TCRdb to between 2018 and 2021). Sequencer: Illumina HiSeq 1500. TCRdb reanalyzed the raw reads on its own, using fastp at Q25 for trimming and MiXCR for clone calling, and kept in-frame beta chains. Each record represents a unique CDR3 protein, reported with the most common genes and DNA among its rows. In all, the sample holds roughly 230,000 distinct CDR3 sequences, and approximately 15% of those were seen once. The ten largest clones capture roughly 50% of the sample. Sequenced material: CD8+ T cells from PBMCs. The receptor source for this set is a human donor in good health (CMV status not recorded). Some clones in this sample may be carry-over from other donors' samples.

This chain connects TRBV12-3 or TRBV12-4 to TRBJ2-2; the D is unclear. Trimming cost V 6 bases and J 1 base, with 9 bases left between them. The CDR3 totals 14 residues. The CDR3 protein is CASSRSGNTGELFF. CDR3 coding DNA: TGTGCCAGCAGCCGTTCGGGGAACACCGGGGAGCTGTTTTTT.

This clonotype was seen ten or more times. V gene TRBV28 combines with J gene TRBJ2-5; 8 bases map to TRBD1. CDR1 and CDR2 from the germline V gene are MDHEN and SYDVKM. The CDR3 extends over 14 amino acids. V trimming: 7 bases; J trimming: 6 bases; junction bases outside the gene matches: 10. CDR3 loop: CASIPGQGRQTQYF. The CDR3 region has the DNA TGTGCCAGCATCCCAGGACAGGGTCGACAGACCCAGTACTTC.

This clonotype occurred a few times. The CDR3 coding sequence is TGTGCCAGCAGCCCGCGGGACGGTATTAGCACAGATACGCAGTATTTT. Translated, it gives CASSPRDGISTDTQYF. The chain uses TRBV7-9 and TRBJ2-3; tentative D call: TRBD2 (6 bases). Looked up from germline, CDR1 is SEHNR and CDR2 is FQNEAQ (reference sequence). This CDR3 spans 16 amino acids. The V gene lost 5 bases and the J gene lost 0 bases, with 15 bases spanning the gap.